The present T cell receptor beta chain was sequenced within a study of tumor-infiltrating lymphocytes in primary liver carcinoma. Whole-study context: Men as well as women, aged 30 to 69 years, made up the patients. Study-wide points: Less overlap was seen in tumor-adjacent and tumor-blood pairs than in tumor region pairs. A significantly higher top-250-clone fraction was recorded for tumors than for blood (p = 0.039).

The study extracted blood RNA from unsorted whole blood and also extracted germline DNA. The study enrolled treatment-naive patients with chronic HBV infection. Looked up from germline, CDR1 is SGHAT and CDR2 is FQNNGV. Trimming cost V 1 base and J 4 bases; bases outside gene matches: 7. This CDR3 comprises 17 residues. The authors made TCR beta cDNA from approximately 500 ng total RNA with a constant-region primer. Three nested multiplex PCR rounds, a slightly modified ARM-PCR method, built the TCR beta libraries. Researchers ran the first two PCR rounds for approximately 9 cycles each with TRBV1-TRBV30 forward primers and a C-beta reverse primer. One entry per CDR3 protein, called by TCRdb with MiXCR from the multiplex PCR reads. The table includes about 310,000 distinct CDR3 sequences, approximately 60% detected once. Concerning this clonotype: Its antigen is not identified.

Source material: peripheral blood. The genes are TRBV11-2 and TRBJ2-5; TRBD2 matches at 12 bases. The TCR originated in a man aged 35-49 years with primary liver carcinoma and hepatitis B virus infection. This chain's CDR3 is CASSLALAGGVIETQYF. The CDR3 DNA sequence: TGTGCCAGCAGCTTAGCGCTAGCGGGAGGGGTCATAGAGACCCAGTACTTC.